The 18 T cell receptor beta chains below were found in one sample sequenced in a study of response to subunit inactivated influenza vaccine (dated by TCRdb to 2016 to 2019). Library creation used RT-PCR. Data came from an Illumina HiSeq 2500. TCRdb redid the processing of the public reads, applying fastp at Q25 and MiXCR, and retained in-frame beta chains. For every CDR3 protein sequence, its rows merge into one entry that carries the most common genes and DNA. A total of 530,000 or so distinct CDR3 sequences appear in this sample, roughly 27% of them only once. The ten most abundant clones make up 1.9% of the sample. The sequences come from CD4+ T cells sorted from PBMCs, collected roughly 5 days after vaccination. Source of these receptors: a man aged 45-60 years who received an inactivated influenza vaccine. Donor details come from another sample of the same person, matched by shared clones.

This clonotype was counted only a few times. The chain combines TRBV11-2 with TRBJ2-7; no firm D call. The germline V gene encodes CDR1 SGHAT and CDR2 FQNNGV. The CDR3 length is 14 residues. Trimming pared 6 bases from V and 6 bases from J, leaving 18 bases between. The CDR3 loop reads CASRDATLRSEQYF. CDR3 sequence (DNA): TGTGCCAGCAGAGACGCGACTCTCAGGAGCGAGCAGTACTTC.

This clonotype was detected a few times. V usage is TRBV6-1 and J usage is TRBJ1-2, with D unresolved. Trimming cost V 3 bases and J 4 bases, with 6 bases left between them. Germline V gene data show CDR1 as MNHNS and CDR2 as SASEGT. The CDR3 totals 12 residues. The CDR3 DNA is TGTGCCAGCAGTGATGCACCCTATGGCTACACCTTC. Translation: CASSDAPYGYTF.

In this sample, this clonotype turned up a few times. DNA for the CDR3: TGTGCCAGCGGGAGCAGGGGTATTGGAGGCACTGAAGCTTTCTTT. Translated, it gives CASGSRGIGGTEAFF. The V gene is TRBV7-8, the J gene TRBJ1-1; a weak D match, TRBD1 (6 bases). The CDR3 runs 15 residues. Germline V CDR1 and CDR2: SGHVS, FQNEAQ. Trimming took off 8 bases at V and 4 bases at J, with 20 bases between the two ends.

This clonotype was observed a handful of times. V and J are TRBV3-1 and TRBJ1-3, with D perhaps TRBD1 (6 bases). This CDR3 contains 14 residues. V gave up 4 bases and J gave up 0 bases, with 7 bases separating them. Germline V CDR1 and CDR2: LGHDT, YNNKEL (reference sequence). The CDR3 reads CASSRGPSGNTIYF. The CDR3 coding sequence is TGTGCCAGCAGCCGGGGGCCCTCTGGAAACACCATATATTTT.

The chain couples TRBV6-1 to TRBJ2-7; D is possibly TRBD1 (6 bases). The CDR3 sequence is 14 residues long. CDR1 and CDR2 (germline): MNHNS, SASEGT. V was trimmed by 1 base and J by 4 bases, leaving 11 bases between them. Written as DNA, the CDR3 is TGTGCCAGCAGTGAAGAAGCCAGGGGTTACGAGCAGTACTTC. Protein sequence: CASSEEARGYEQYF.

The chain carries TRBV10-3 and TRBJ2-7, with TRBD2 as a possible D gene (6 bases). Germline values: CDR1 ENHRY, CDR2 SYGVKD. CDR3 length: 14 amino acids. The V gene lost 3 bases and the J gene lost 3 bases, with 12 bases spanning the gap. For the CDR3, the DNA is TGTGCCATCAGTGACGTGGGAGGCGGCTACGAGCAGTACTTC. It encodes CAISDVGGGYEQYF.

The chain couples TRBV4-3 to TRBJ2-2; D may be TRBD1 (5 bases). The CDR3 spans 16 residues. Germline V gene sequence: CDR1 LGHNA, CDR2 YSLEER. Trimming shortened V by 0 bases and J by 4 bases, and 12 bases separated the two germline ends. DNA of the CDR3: TGCGCCAGCAGCCAAGAACGGGCTAGGGGCACCGGGGAGCTGTTTTTT. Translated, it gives CASSQERARGTGELFF.

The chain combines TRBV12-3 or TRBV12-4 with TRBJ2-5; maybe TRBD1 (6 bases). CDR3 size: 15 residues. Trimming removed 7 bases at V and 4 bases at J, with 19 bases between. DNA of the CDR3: TGTGCCAGCACCAAGCTACAGGGTGGGGGAGAGACCCAGTACTTC. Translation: CASTKLQGGGETQYF.

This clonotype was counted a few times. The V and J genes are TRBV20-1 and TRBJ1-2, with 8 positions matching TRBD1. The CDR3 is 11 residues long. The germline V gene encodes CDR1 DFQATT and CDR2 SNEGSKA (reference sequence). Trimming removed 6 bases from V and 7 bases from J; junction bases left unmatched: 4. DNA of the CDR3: TGCAGTGCGGACAGGGACGGTGGCTACACCTTC. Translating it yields CSADRDGGYTF.

Written as DNA, the CDR3 is TGCAGCGGGGGACGGGCACAAGAGACCCAGTACTTC. Its protein product is CSGGRAQETQYF. The chain employs TRBV29-1 and TRBJ2-5; tentatively, D is TRBD1 or TRBD2 (5 bases each). This CDR3 comprises 12 residues. Germline assignment: CDR1 SQVTM and CDR2 ANQGSEA. V lost 7 bases, J lost 2 bases, and 11 bases lay in between.

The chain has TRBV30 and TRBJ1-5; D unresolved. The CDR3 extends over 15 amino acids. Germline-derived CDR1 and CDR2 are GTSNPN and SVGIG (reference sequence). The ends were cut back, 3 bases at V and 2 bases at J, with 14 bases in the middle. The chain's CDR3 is CAWSDTGSGNQPQHF. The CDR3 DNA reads TGTGCCTGGAGCGACACGGGGAGCGGCAATCAGCCCCAGCATTTT.

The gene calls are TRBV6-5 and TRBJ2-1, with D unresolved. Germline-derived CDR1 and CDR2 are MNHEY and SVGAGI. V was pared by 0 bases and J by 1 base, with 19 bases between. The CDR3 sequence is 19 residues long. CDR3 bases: TGTGCCAGCAGTTACTCGATTCTGGATTCCCCCCGGTCCTACAATGAGCAGTTCTTC. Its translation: CASSYSILDSPRSYNEQFF.

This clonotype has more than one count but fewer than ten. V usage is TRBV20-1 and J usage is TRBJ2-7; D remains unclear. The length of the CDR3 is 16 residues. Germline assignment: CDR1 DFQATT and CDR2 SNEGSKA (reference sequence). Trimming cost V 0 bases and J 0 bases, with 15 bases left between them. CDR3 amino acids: CSARDRLGLSSYEQYF. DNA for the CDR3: TGCAGTGCTAGAGATCGGTTAGGGTTGAGCTCCTACGAGCAGTACTTC.

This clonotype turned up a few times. CDR3: CASSQVTGRQGYTF. CDR3 nucleotide sequence: TGCGCCAGCAGCCAAGTGACAGGACGTCAGGGCTACACCTTC. The V gene is TRBV4-3, the J gene TRBJ1-2; possibly TRBD1 for D (6 bases). The CDR3 spans 14 residues. Germline values: CDR1 LGHNA, CDR2 YSLEER. V was trimmed by 1 base and J by 8 bases, leaving 14 bases between them.

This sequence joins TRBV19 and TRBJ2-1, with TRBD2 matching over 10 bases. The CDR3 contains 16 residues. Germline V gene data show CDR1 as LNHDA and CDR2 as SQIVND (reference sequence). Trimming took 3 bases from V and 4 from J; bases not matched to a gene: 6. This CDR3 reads CASSIQAGGPYNEQFF. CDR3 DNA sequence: TGTGCCAGTAGTATTCAAGCGGGAGGGCCTTACAATGAGCAGTTCTTC.

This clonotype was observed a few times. CDR3 in DNA: TGTGCCAGCAGCTTGAGTCTCGGACAGGGAGACGAAAAACTGTTTTTT. Protein sequence: CASSLSLGQGDEKLFF. This chain joins TRBV5-6 and TRBJ1-4; 8 nucleotides match TRBD1. Per the germline V gene, CDR1 is SGHDT and CDR2 is YYEEEE. Unmatched junction bases numbered 10, after V lost 1 base and J lost 8 bases. This CDR3 has 16 residues.

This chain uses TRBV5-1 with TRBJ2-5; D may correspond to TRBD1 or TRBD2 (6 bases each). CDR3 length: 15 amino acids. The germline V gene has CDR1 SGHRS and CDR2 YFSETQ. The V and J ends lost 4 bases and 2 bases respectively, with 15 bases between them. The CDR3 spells CASSRNGGQQETQYF. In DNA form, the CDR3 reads TGCGCCAGCAGCCGCAACGGGGGCCAACAAGAGACCCAGTACTTC.

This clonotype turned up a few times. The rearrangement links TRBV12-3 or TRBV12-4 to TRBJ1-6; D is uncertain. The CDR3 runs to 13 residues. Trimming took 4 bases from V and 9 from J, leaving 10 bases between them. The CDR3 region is CASSYRSVSPLHF. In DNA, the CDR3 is TGTGCCAGCAGTTATAGATCGGTTTCACCCCTCCACTTT.